The rows below give T cell receptor beta chains drawn from one sample of a study of shared clonotypes between healthy human individuals. The repertoire was sequenced with immunoSEQ multiplex PCR; TCRdb's copy has only in-frame clones and lacks some. The sample shows about 820,000 clones, 80% to 95% of them seen only once. The sequenced material came from naive CD8+ T cells sorted from blood. Every receptor here comes from a man aged 25 to 40 in good health. The CDR3 runs from the conserved cysteine through the conserved F or W. The order of the fields is D gene, J gene, clone size, V gene, CDR3 DNA, CDR3 protein. The D gene is left open where the match is weak. Clone sizes are given selectively: once, few, many, or a class where the clone is expanded.

TRBD1 TRBJ1-2 - TRBV11-1 TGTGCCAGCAGCTCGGGACAGGGTATTTCTTATGGCTACACCTTC CASSSGQGISYGYTF
TRBD2 TRBJ2-7 - TRBV27 TGTGCCAGCAAGGGGAGACTAGCGGGAGGCCAAGGCTACGAGCAGTACTTC CASKGRLAGGQGYEQYF
TRBD1 TRBJ2-2 once TRBV10-2 TGCGCCAGCAGTACCACAGGGGATGGCACCGGGGAGCTGTTTTTT CASSTTGDGTGELFF
- TRBJ2-5 - TRBV30 TGTGCCTGGGATGCCCTGTTTGGGGAGACCCAGTACTTC CAWDALFGETQYF
- TRBJ1-1 - TRBV27 TGTGCCAGCAGGCCGACAGGAGGGGACACTGAAGCTTTCTTT CASRPTGGDTEAFF
TRBD2 TRBJ2-7 - TRBV11-2 TGTGCCAGCAGCACCATAAGCGGGATTGGAGCCCACGAGCAGTACTTC CASSTISGIGAHEQYF
- TRBJ2-4 - TRBV7-9 TGTGCCAGCAGCCCGCGTTCCGGGACGTCATGGGGAAACATTCAGTACTTC CASSPRSGTSWGNIQYF
- TRBJ2-7 - TRBV27 TGTGCCAGCAGTTCCCTTAACACCTACGAGCAGTACTTC CASSSLNTYEQYF
TRBD1 TRBJ2-1 - TRBV29-1 TGCAGCGCGAGTGGACAGGGGGCCGTTGAGCAGTTCTTC CSASGQGAVEQFF
- TRBJ2-7 - TRBV27 TGTGCCAGCAGTTTATCTCTCCGGGCCCGGAACTACGAGCAGTACTTC CASSLSLRARNYEQYF
- TRBJ2-7 - TRBV5-6 TGTGCCAGCAGCTTGCTGGCAGGAGAGCAGTACTTC CASSLLAGEQYF
TRBD1 TRBJ1-4 - TRBV7-9 TGTGCCAGCAGCTTACCAGGGACAGATCTGAGAAATGAAAAACTGTTTTTT CASSLPGTDLRNEKLFF
- TRBJ2-7 - TRBV9 TGTGCCAGCAGCGTAGGAGGTCAGCAGTACGAGCAGTACTTC CASSVGGQQYEQYF
- TRBJ1-5 - TRBV19 TGTGCCAGTAGTCATCGGACGACAACTTATAGCAATCAGCCCCAGCATTTT CASSHRTTTYSNQPQHF
- TRBJ1-5 - TRBV19 TGTGCCAGTAGTTCTATCGAGGGGGTTAGCAATCAGCCCCAGCATTTT CASSSIEGVSNQPQHF
TRBD1 TRBJ2-5 once TRBV6-6 TGTGCCAGCAGAGACAGGGGAGAGACCCAGTACTTC CASRDRGETQYF
TRBD2 TRBJ2-3 - TRBV29-1 TGCAGCGCCGTTACAACTAGCGCCACTAGCACAGATACGCAGTATTTT CSAVTTSATSTDTQYF
- TRBJ2-7 - TRBV2 TGTGCCAGCAGTGCCAGGGAAACCAACGAGCAGTACTTC CASSARETNEQYF
TRBD2 TRBJ2-2 - TRBV27 TGTGCCAGCAGATTATTGCGGGGGGCGCTGTTTTTT CASRLLRGALFF
- TRBJ2-5 - TRBV7-9 TGTGCCAGCAGCCCGGCAGAGGGGGTTGACAGAGAGACCCAGTACTTC CASSPAEGVDRETQYF
TRBD2 TRBJ2-1 - TRBV19 TGTGCCAGTAGCCTAGGGACTAGCGTCTACAATGAGCAGTTCTTC CASSLGTSVYNEQFF
- TRBJ1-2 - TRBV6-1 TGTGCCAGCAGTGAAGGTGGCACCGGCTATGGCTACACCTTC CASSEGGTGYGYTF
- TRBJ2-3 - TRBV2 TGTGCCAGCAGTGGAGGGGGGCGGGCCCGCACAGATACGCAGTATTTT CASSGGGRARTDTQYF